A selection of T cell receptor beta chains follows, all from one sample in a study of T cells in localized non-small cell lung cancer. Libraries were prepared by immunoSEQ multiplex PCR; TCRdb keeps only in-frame clonotypes and omits some of them. Of under 75,000 clones in the sample, about 90% were seen once. The sequenced sample was peripheral blood, obtained before any cancer treatment. Receptors originate from a male donor aged 60 or over with stage III squamous cell lung carcinoma. Each CDR3 is given with its conserved first and last residue. The order of the fields is J gene, V gene, D gene, CDR3 DNA, CDR3 protein. D genes are given only for firm matches.

TRBJ1-1,TRBV5-6,.,TGTGCCAGCAGCTTAGTGTCCCCCGCCGAAGCTTTCTTT,CASSLVSPAEAFF
TRBJ2-2,TRBV4-1,.,TGCGCCAGCAGCCAAGAAGGGCCTCTACCCGGGGAGCTGTTTTTT,CASSQEGPLPGELFF
TRBJ2-6,TRBV6-4,.,TGTGCCAGCAGCCTGTCTGGGGCCAACGTCCTGACTTTC,CASSLSGANVLTF
TRBJ1-5,TRBV7-2,.,TGTGCCAGCAGCTTAAGGGGTGGGGACAGCAATCAGCCCCAGCATTTT,CASSLRGGDSNQPQHF
TRBJ1-5,TRBV6-5,TRBD1,TGTGCCAGCAGCTCCGGACAGGGCGGCAATCAGCCCCAGCATTTT,CASSSGQGGNQPQHF
TRBJ1-4,TRBV19,TRBD1,TGTGCCAGTACCCCAAGGGGGACAGGGGGCGAGAGTAATGAAAAACTGTTTTTT,CASTPRGTGGESNEKLFF
TRBJ2-7,TRBV9,.,TGTGCCAGCAGCGCCGAACAGGGTTCTTTCTACGAGCAGTACTTC,CASSAEQGSFYEQYF
TRBJ2-7,TRBV18,TRBD1,TGTGCCAGCTCACCGACAGGGCCCTCCCGCTCCTACGAGCAGTACTTC,CASSPTGPSRSYEQYF
TRBJ2-2,TRBV7-3,.,TGTGCCAGCAGCTCTACAGGATGGAACACCGGGGAGCTGTTTTTT,CASSSTGWNTGELFF
TRBJ2-3,TRBV27,.,TGTGCCAGCAAATCGTTTCAGGAGGTGGCAGATACGCAGTATTTT,CASKSFQEVADTQYF
TRBJ1-5,TRBV7-2,.,TGTGCCAGCAGCTTACTATCGCAGGGCAATCAGCCCCAGCATTTT,CASSLLSQGNQPQHF
TRBJ1-3,TRBV12-5,.,TGTGCTAGTGGTTTGGCCAGTTTCTCTGGAAACACCATATATTTT,CASGLASFSGNTIYF
TRBJ1-2,TRBV6-1,TRBD1,TGTGCCAGCAGGGACTCAGGGGGCACACGGGGCTACACCTTC,CASRDSGGTRGYTF
TRBJ1-4,TRBV19,.,TGTGCCAGTAGCCCGCTTGGGGGGGCAACTAATGAAAAACTGTTTTTT,CASSPLGGATNEKLFF
TRBJ1-5,TRBV19,.,TGTGCCAGTCGCAGGCCAGAGGACAATCAGCCCCAGCATTTT,CASRRPEDNQPQHF
TRBJ2-5,TRBV9,.,TGTGCCAGCAGCGTAGGGGGCCAAGAGACCCAGTACTTC,CASSVGGQETQYF
TRBJ1-5,TRBV10-3,.,TGTGCCATCAGTCCCAGCAATAGCAATCAGCCCCAGCATTTT,CAISPSNSNQPQHF
TRBJ2-7,TRBV6-1,.,TGTGCCAGCAGTGAAAGGTCAAGGGGAATATACGAGCAGTACTTC,CASSERSRGIYEQYF
TRBJ1-5,TRBV6-6,TRBD1,TGTGCCAGCAGTTACGGGGACAGAAATAGCAATCAGCCCCAGCATTTT,CASSYGDRNSNQPQHF
TRBJ2-1,TRBV5-1,TRBD2,TGCGCCAGCAGCTTTGGCGGGGGGGATAACAATGAGCAGTTCTTC,CASSFGGGDNNEQFF
TRBJ2-5,TRBV7-6,.,TGTGCCAGCAGCTTAGGAACGCAAGAGACCCAGTACTTC,CASSLGTQETQYF
TRBJ2-2,TRBV27,.,TGTGCCAGCAGTAGACAGGATCAGAGAACCGGGGAGCTGTTTTTT,CASSRQDQRTGELFF
TRBJ2-2,TRBV5-4,.,TGTGCCAGCCCAGCTTATTGGGCCAGGGAATGTTCCGGGGAGCTGTTTTTT,CASPAYWARECSGELFF
TRBJ1-1,TRBV5-4,.,TGTGCCAGCAGCTTGGATTCAGGGGCTACTGAAGCTTTCTTT,CASSLDSGATEAFF
TRBJ1-1,TRBV2,.,TGTGCCAGCAGTGACCAGCAGAACACTGAAGCTTTCTTT,CASSDQQNTEAFF
TRBJ2-3,TRBV5-4,.,TGTGCCAGCAGCCGGACTCTCGGCACAGATACGCAGTATTTT,CASSRTLGTDTQYF
TRBJ1-4,TRBV28,.,TGTGCCAGCAGTTTGATCAGGGAAAAACTGTTTTTT,CASSLIREKLFF
TRBJ2-1,TRBV7-3,TRBD1,TGTGCCAGCTCGATGGACAGGGGGCATACTAATGAGCAGTTCTTC,CASSMDRGHTNEQFF
TRBJ1-5,TRBV6-5,.,TGTGCCAGCAGGGGACAAAATAGCAATCAGCCCCAGCATTTT,CASRGQNSNQPQHF
TRBJ2-5,TRBV6-5,.,TGTGCCAGCAGTTACTCGGGGGGGCCCCAAGAGACCCAGTACTTC,CASSYSGGPQETQYF
TRBJ2-1,TRBV5-8,.,TGTGCCAGCAGCTTGGGGTCGGGGCGGAGGCTTTCCTACAATGAGCAGTTCTTC,CASSLGSGRRLSYNEQFF
TRBJ1-2,TRBV7-2,.,TGTGCCAGCAGCTTAGCTCGCGGTCTGGACTATGGCTACACCTTC,CASSLARGLDYGYTF
TRBJ2-3,TRBV7-2,TRBD2,TGTGCCAGCAGCAGGACTAGCGGGGGGGCGAGAGATACGCAGTATTTT,CASSRTSGGARDTQYF
TRBJ1-3,TRBV7-8,.,TGTGCCAGCAGCTTAACGCTGGGGTTGGGAAACACCATATATTTT,CASSLTLGLGNTIYF
TRBJ2-6,TRBV11-2,.,TGTGCCAGCAGCCAGTCCCGCTCTGGGGCCAACGTCCTGACTTTC,CASSQSRSGANVLTF
TRBJ2-2,TRBV6-1,TRBD1,TGTGCCAGCAGTTGGGGACAGCTAACCCCGGAGAAGCTGTTTTTT,CASSWGQLTPEKLFF
TRBJ1-5,TRBV7-8,TRBD1,TGTGCCAGCACCCCATCCGGGACAGGGAATTATCAGCCCCAGCATTTT,CASTPSGTGNYQPQHF
TRBJ2-2,TRBV10-3,.,TGTGCCATCAGTGAAGGCACCGGGGAGCTGTTTTTT,CAISEGTGELFF
TRBJ2-2,TRBV5-1,.,TGCGCCAGCAGCTTGGGGCTTGGGGCTAGCGCCGGGGAGCTGTTTTTT,CASSLGLGASAGELFF
TRBJ1-1,TRBV9,.,TGTGCCAGCAGCGTAGGAATAGGACAGGAAGCTTTCTTT,CASSVGIGQEAFF
TRBJ1-4,TRBV28,TRBD1,TGTGCCAGCAGCCAGGACAGGGGGGACGAAAAACTGTTTTTT,CASSQDRGDEKLFF
TRBJ2-1,TRBV7-9,TRBD2,TGTGCCAGCAGCCCTCACGAACGACTAGCGGGGGGCCATGAGCAGTTCTTC,CASSPHERLAGGHEQFF